These 27 T cell receptor beta chains were all obtained from the same sample, sequenced in a study of blood T cell repertoires in COVID-19. Clones were sequenced by immunoSEQ multiplex PCR, and TCRdb holds only the in-frame ones, with some missing. The sample includes some 160,000 clones, approximately 91% seen only once; the top ten take about 2%. Sequenced: peripheral blood. The receptors were sampled from a man between 18 and 35 years old with acute or convalescent COVID-19.

CDR3 DNA sequence: TGTGCCAGCAGCCAAGAAGACAGGGTCGGACCTAACACCGGGGAGCTGTTTTTT. Encoded protein: CASSQEDRVGPNTGELFF. The rearrangement links TRBV3-1 (or the pseudogene TRBV3-2) to TRBJ2-2; 7 bases align to TRBD1. Germline CDR1 is LGHDT and CDR2 is YNNKEL (reference sequence). Trimming took 0 bases from V and 2 from J; bases not matched to a gene: 9. This CDR3 spans 18 amino acids.

The chain uses TRBV5-1 and TRBJ2-1; D possibly corresponds to TRBD2 (6 bases). The CDR3 extends over 16 amino acids. The V and J ends lost 5 bases and 4 bases respectively, with 19 bases between them. Germline V gene lookup returns CDR1 SGHRS and CDR2 YFSETQ. The chain's CDR3 is CASSQRAAGGYNEQFF. The CDR3 nucleotides are TGCGCCAGCAGTCAAAGGGCAGCGGGTGGATACAATGAGCAGTTCTTC.

The chain combines TRBV5-5 with TRBJ2-1; tentatively, D is TRBD2 (5 bases). Trimming left V 0 bases short and J 8 bases short, with 9 bases between. This CDR3 has 13 amino acids. Germline lookup yields CDR1 SGHKS and CDR2 YYEKEE (reference sequence). CDR3 bases: TGTGCCAGCAGCTTGGGAGGGATCGATGAGCAGTTCTTC. Encoded protein: CASSLGGIDEQFF.

The sample holds one count of this clone. This rearrangement joins TRBV11-3 to TRBJ1-1, with a tentative D call TRBD1 (5 bases). CDR3 length: 13 amino acids. CDR1 and CDR2 from the germline V gene are SGHNT and YENEEA. Trimming pared 0 bases from V and 6 bases from J, leaving 8 bases between. CDR3 loop: CASSLETDAEAFF. CDR3 DNA: TGTGCCAGCAGCTTAGAGACAGACGCTGAAGCTTTCTTT. Drawing the rest from reference TRBV11-3 and TRBJ1-1, the complete variable domain is EAGVVQSPRYKIIEKKQPVAFWCNPISGHNTLYWYLQNLGQGPELLIRYENEEAVDDSQLPKDRFSAERLKGVDSTLKIQPAELGDSAVYLCASSLETDAEAFFGQGTRLTVV.

V usage is TRBV20-1 and J usage is TRBJ2-3, with unresolved D. The CDR3 runs to 10 residues. With 8 bases removed from V and 0 bases from J, the gap between germline ends came to 3 bases. Germline V lookup: CDR1 DFQATT, CDR2 SNEGSKA (reference sequence). CDR3 nucleotides: TGCAGTCCGAGCACAGATACGCAGTATTTT. Its translation: CSPSTDTQYF.

The sample holds a few counts of this clone. This sequence joins TRBV9 and TRBJ2-7; TRBD1 aligns across 11 bases. V dropped 3 bases and J dropped 6; count of bases not matched to a gene: 11. The CDR3 length is 16 residues. CDR1 SGDLS and CDR2 YYNGEE come from the germline V gene. The CDR3 loop is CASSAQSGTGGSEQYF. The CDR3 DNA is TGTGCCAGCAGCGCCCAATCCGGGACAGGGGGTAGCGAGCAGTACTTC.

This clone was seen only once. The chain uses TRBV24-1 and TRBJ2-2, with 7 bases matching TRBD1. V gave up 3 bases and J gave up 8 bases; unmatched junction bases: 8. This CDR3 contains 15 residues. Germline assignment: CDR1 KGHDR and CDR2 SFDVKD. The CDR3 DNA reads as TGTGCCACCAGTGATCCCGGGACAGCGGCGGGGGAGCTGTTTTTT. Protein product: CATSDPGTAAGELFF.

The chain recombines TRBV6-6 with TRBJ2-7; D gene ambiguous. The germline V gene encodes CDR1 MNHNY and CDR2 SVGAGI (reference sequence). V was shortened by 5 bases and J by 3 bases, with 8 bases between the two germline ends. The CDR3 length is 12 residues. CDR3 residues: CASSTPNYEQYF. CDR3 DNA: TGTGCCAGCAGTACCCCTAACTACGAGCAGTACTTC.

The chain links TRBV7-9 to TRBJ1-1; D is perhaps TRBD1 (5 bases). V was clipped by 5 bases and J by 0 bases, with 10 bases between them. The CDR3 has 14 amino acids. The germline V gene has CDR1 SEHNR and CDR2 FQNEAQ (reference sequence). Written as DNA, the CDR3 is TGTGCCAGCAGCCCCCGGGGGGTGAACACTGAAGCTTTCTTT. Translated: CASSPRGVNTEAFF.

V and J are TRBV6-6 and TRBJ2-1; 13 bases match TRBD2. The CDR3 is 15 residues long. With 4 bases clipped from V and 9 bases from J, the junction kept 6 bases outside the gene matches. CDR1 and CDR2 (germline): MNHNY, SVGAGI (reference sequence). The CDR3 protein is CASSSRTSGRGEQFF. The CDR3 coding sequence is TGTGCCAGCAGTTCCCGGACTAGCGGGAGAGGTGAGCAGTTCTTC.

V and J are TRBV19 and TRBJ2-1, with 12 positions matching TRBD2. With V trimmed by 7 bases and J by 8 bases, 12 bases remained unmatched. Germline V gene sequence: CDR1 LNHDA, CDR2 SQIVND (reference sequence). This CDR3 comprises 16 residues. The CDR3 spells CASKPLAGGLKDEQFF. CDR3 DNA: TGTGCCAGTAAGCCTCTAGCGGGGGGGCTTAAAGATGAGCAGTTCTTC.

J is TRBJ1-2 and V is TRBV6-5; 8 bases match TRBD1. V shed 0 bases and J 5 bases; nucleotides not matched to a gene: 5. The CDR3 loop spans 15 amino acids. Per the germline V gene, CDR1 is MNHEY and CDR2 is SVGAGI. The CDR3 spells CASSYSMDRVYGYTF. The CDR3 DNA reads TGTGCCAGCAGTTACTCCATGGACAGGGTGTATGGCTACACCTTC.

There are a few counts of this clone. V gene TRBV28 combines with J gene TRBJ2-2, with TRBD1 matching 9 bases. Germline V gene lookup returns CDR1 MDHEN and CDR2 SYDVKM. The CDR3 totals 14 residues. With V trimmed by 7 bases and J by 4 bases, 4 bases remained unmatched. The CDR3 protein is CASKTGGSTGELFF. The CDR3 DNA is TGTGCCAGCAAGACAGGGGGTAGCACCGGGGAGCTGTTTTTT. The whole variable domain, remainder taken from reference TRBV28 and TRBJ2-2, is DVKVTQSSRYLVKRTGEKVFLECVQDMDHENMFWYRQDPGLGLRLIYFSYDVKMKEKGDIPEGYSVSREKKERFSLILESASTNQTSMYLCASKTGGSTGELFFGEGSRLTVL.

The J gene is TRBJ1-6, the V gene TRBV5-1; tentatively, D is TRBD1 (6 bases). From germline, CDR1 is SGHRS and CDR2 YFSETQ. The CDR3 runs to 15 residues. V was pared by 0 bases and J by 8 bases, with 12 bases between. Written as DNA, the CDR3 is TGCGCCAGCAGCTTGGATTTGGCAGGGGATTCACCCCTCCACTTT. Translating it yields CASSLDLAGDSPLHF.

The chain joins TRBV19 to TRBJ1-1, with 7 nucleotides matching TRBD1. The germline CDR1 and CDR2 sequences are LNHDA and SQIVND (reference sequence). The CDR3 has 16 residues. Trimming cost V 5 bases and J 0 bases; bases outside gene matches: 9. For the CDR3, the DNA is TGTGCCAGTAGTGGCCGGGACAGCCTAATGAACACTGAAGCTTTCTTT. It specifies CASSGRDSLMNTEAFF.

The gene calls are TRBV7-7 and TRBJ2-1; unclear D gene. CDR1 SSHAT and CDR2 FNYEAQ come from the germline V gene (reference sequence). Trimming left V 2 bases short and J 9 bases short, with 11 bases between. The length of the CDR3 is 13 residues. Written as DNA, the CDR3 is TGTGCCAGCAGCTTAAGCGTGGAGCTTGAGCAGTTCTTC. Its translation: CASSLSVELEQFF.

This chain connects TRBV27 to TRBJ1-3, with D uncertain. V gave up 5 bases and J gave up 0 bases, with 11 bases separating them. The CDR3 covers 15 residues. Germline V gene sequence: CDR1 MNHEY, CDR2 SMNVEV (reference sequence). The CDR3 sequence: CASSLTGSSGNTIYF. CDR3 sequence (DNA): TGTGCCAGCAGTCTGACGGGGAGCTCTGGAAACACCATATATTTT.

This chain uses TRBV29-1 with TRBJ2-2; D is possibly TRBD2 (7 bases). This CDR3 is 14 amino acids long. Germline V CDR1 and CDR2: SQVTM, ANQGSEA. CDR3 nucleotides: TGCAGTAGGGGGGGGCGCGAGGCAGCCGGGGAGCTGTTTTTT. It is translated as CSRGGREAAGELFF.

The chain recombines TRBV19 with TRBJ2-3, with TRBD1 matching 9 bases. Germline CDR1 is LNHDA and CDR2 is SQIVND (reference sequence). The CDR3 has 14 residues. Trimming cost V 6 bases and J 6 bases; bases outside gene matches: 7. This chain's CDR3 is CASRAQGARDTQYF. CDR3 nucleotide sequence: TGTGCCAGTAGAGCACAGGGGGCGCGGGATACGCAGTATTTT.

This clone was found once. This chain links TRBV9 with TRBJ2-2; a weak D match, TRBD1 (6 bases). V shed 7 bases and J shed 2 bases, with 21 bases lying between them. The CDR3 spans 17 residues. The germline gives CDR1 SGDLS, CDR2 YYNGEE. For the CDR3, the DNA is TGTGCCAGCCACCGTGGGAGAAAGGGGGATAACACCGGGGAGCTGTTTTTT. The encoded protein is CASHRGRKGDNTGELFF.

The rearrangement uses TRBV27 and TRBJ1-1; 9 nucleotides match TRBD1. Trimming at V came to 8 bases and at J to 1 base, leaving 17 bases not matched to a gene. Germline V CDR1 and CDR2: MNHEY, SMNVEV (reference sequence). The CDR3 is 18 amino acids. Here the CDR3 DNA reads TGTGCCAGCCTTGACTTGTGGGGACAGGGTGGCCAGAACACTGAAGCTTTCTTT. It yields the protein CASLDLWGQGGQNTEAFF.

This chain joins TRBV25-1 and TRBJ2-2, with 11 bases fitting TRBD2. CDR1 is MGHDK and CDR2 is SYGVNS in the germline V gene. This CDR3 is 15 amino acids long. J gave up 5 bases and V 7 bases, and 6 bases lay outside the gene matches. The CDR3 nucleotides read TGTGCCAGCACCAATAGCGGGGGGGCAACCGGGGAGCTGTTTTTT. The encoded protein is CASTNSGGATGELFF. Filled out from reference TRBV25-1 and TRBJ2-2, the complete variable domain reads EADIYQTPRYLVIGTGKKITLECSQTMGHDKMYWYQQDPGMELHLIHYSYGVNSTEKGDLSSESTVSRIRTEHFPLTLESARPSHTSQYLCASTNSGGATGELFFGEGSRLTVL.

The chain recombines TRBV14 with TRBJ2-3, with 10 bases lining up with TRBD2. The CDR3 extends over 16 amino acids. V lost 4 bases and J lost 6; bases outside the gene matches: 10. Germline assignment: CDR1 SGHDN and CDR2 FVKESK. The DNA for the CDR3 is TGTGCCAGCAGCCGACTAGCGGGTGGTATATCGGATACGCAGTATTTT. Amino acids: CASSRLAGGISDTQYF.

The chain couples TRBV19 to TRBJ1-2; 7 bases align to TRBD1. The CDR3 runs to 16 residues. Germline CDR1 reads LNHDA; CDR2 reads SQIVND (reference sequence). Trimming removed 0 bases from V and 0 bases from J; junction bases left unmatched: 4. Here the CDR3 DNA reads TGTGCCAGTAGTATAGACAGACAGGGAACTAACTATGGCTACACCTTC. The encoded protein is CASSIDRQGTNYGYTF.

The chain employs TRBV25-1 and TRBJ1-1, with D perhaps TRBD1 (5 bases). V lost 3 bases to trimming and J lost 10 bases, with 18 bases between them. This CDR3 spans 14 amino acids. In germline, CDR1 is MGHDK, CDR2 SYGVNS. In DNA form, the CDR3 reads TGTGCCAGCAGTGATGTGGGTGGGGCAAGGGTAGCTTTCTTT. Translated, it gives CASSDVGGARVAFF. Supplemented by reference TRBV25-1 and TRBJ1-1, the full variable domain reads EADIYQTPRYLVIGTGKKITLECSQTMGHDKMYWYQQDPGMELHLIHYSYGVNSTEKGDLSSESTVSRIRTEHFPLTLESARPSHTSQYLCASSDVGGARVAFFGQGTRLTVV.

The J gene is TRBJ2-1, the V gene TRBV27; D may be TRBD1 (5 bases). Germline V gene lookup returns CDR1 MNHEY and CDR2 SMNVEV (reference sequence). This CDR3 has 14 amino acids. The germline V and J ends were trimmed by 3 bases and 4 bases, with 10 bases remaining between them. CDR3 sequence (DNA): TGTGCCAGCAGTTTTGGCAGGGTATACAATGAGCAGTTCTTC. Translation: CASSFGRVYNEQFF.

The J gene is TRBJ1-5, the V gene TRBV6-1; D remains ambiguous. The CDR3 contains 13 residues. Trimming left V 1 base short and J 7 bases short, with 8 bases between. The germline V gene has CDR1 MNHNS and CDR2 SASEGT. CDR3 DNA: TGTGCCAGCAGTGAAGGCTCGGTCCAGCCCCAGCATTTT. Protein product: CASSEGSVQPQHF.